This is a list of T cell receptor beta chains from one sample in a study of blood T cell repertoires in COVID-19. Libraries were prepared by immunoSEQ multiplex PCR; TCRdb keeps only in-frame clonotypes and omits some of them. The table lists under 200,000 clones, 77% of them singletons. Input material: peripheral blood. These receptors were taken from an older man with acute or convalescent COVID-19. CDR3s include the opening cysteine and the closing phenylalanine or tryptophan. A D gene is named only where the DNA matches it firmly. Clone size is not always given. Where it is, it says once, few, many or a class for expanded clones.

clone_size	v_call	j_call	d_call	cdr3_nt	cdr3_aa
-	TRBV6-2/TRBV6-3	TRBJ2-3	TRBD2	TGTGCCAGCAGTACGCCATTAGCGGGAATCGGAGATACGCAGTATTTT	CASSTPLAGIGDTQYF
few	TRBV6-5	TRBJ2-2	-	TGTGCCAGCAGGCCCCAGGGTGGCACCGGGGAGCTGTTTTTT	CASRPQGGTGELFF
-	TRBV23-1	TRBJ2-7	TRBD1	TGCGCCAGCAGTCAAATAGGTCAGGGGGCGGGAAACGAGCAGTACTTC	CASSQIGQGAGNEQYF
-	TRBV9	TRBJ1-4	TRBD1	TGTGCCAGCAGCGACAGGGGGGCAACTAATGAAAAACTGTTTTTT	CASSDRGATNEKLFF
-	TRBV5-1	TRBJ1-5	-	TGCGCCAGCAGCCCAGAGGGAAATCAGCCCCAGCATTTT	CASSPEGNQPQHF
once	TRBV10-1	TRBJ1-1	TRBD1	TGCGCCAGCAGTGAGCGGACAGGAGAAGCTTTCTTT	CASSERTGEAFF
-	TRBV7-8	TRBJ2-2	-	TGTGCCAGCAAACTCTACGCCGGGACAAACACCGGGGAGCTGTTTTTT	CASKLYAGTNTGELFF
few	TRBV7-9	TRBJ1-1	-	TGTGCCAGCAGCTTATTAACCGCGGGTGCTTTCTTT	CASSLLTAGAFF
-	TRBV5-1	TRBJ1-2	TRBD1	TGCGCCAGCAGCCCCGGACAGGGCTACTATGGCTACACCTTC	CASSPGQGYYGYTF
-	TRBV29-1	TRBJ1-1	-	TGCAGCGTTCCCCCCGCCAGGACTGAAGCTTTCTTT	CSVPPARTEAFF
-	TRBV29-1	TRBJ1-1	-	TGCAGCGTTGTTAAACAGCCGAACACTGAAGCTTTCTTT	CSVVKQPNTEAFF
few	TRBV2	TRBJ1-5	-	TGTGCCAGCAGTGAGGGGCAGGGTGGCCAGCCCCAGCATTTT	CASSEGQGGQPQHF
-	TRBV2	TRBJ2-3	-	TGTGCCAGCAAATCGGGGGGCCCCACAGATACGCAGTATTTT	CASKSGGPTDTQYF
-	TRBV6-6	TRBJ2-3	-	TGTGCCAGCAGTCGTCGCCCGGCAGGGTTAAGCACAGATACGCAGTATTTT	CASSRRPAGLSTDTQYF
-	TRBV7-2	TRBJ2-1	TRBD2	TGTGCCAGCAGCTTAGCGTCTAGCGGGACCTACAATGAGCAGTTCTTC	CASSLASSGTYNEQFF
-	TRBV11-3	TRBJ2-7	TRBD1	TGTGCCAGCAGCCGCAGACAGGGCGAGAACGAGCAGTACTTC	CASSRRQGENEQYF
-	TRBV6-6	TRBJ1-3	TRBD1	TGTGCCAGCAGTACAACCGGGACAGGGGGGGACACCATATATTTT	CASSTTGTGGDTIYF
-	TRBV10-2	TRBJ2-3	-	TGCGCCAGCAGTGAGTCGACCCGGGGGACGCAGTATTTT	CASSESTRGTQYF
-	TRBV6-5	TRBJ2-7	-	TGTGCCAGCAGTTACCCGACATGGGGGGACTCCTACGAGCAGTACTTC	CASSYPTWGDSYEQYF
-	TRBV11-2	TRBJ2-3	TRBD2	TGTGCCAGCAGCCCCATTCGCGGGAGGTCTGGCACAGATACGCAGTATTTT	CASSPIRGRSGTDTQYF
-	TRBV20-1	TRBJ2-1	TRBD2	TGCAGTGCTAGTTCGGCAAGCGGGGGTTGGTCGTCTTCCAACTACAATGAGCAGTTCTTC	CSASSASGGWSSSNYNEQFF
-	TRBV19	TRBJ1-5	-	TGTGCCACTTTACCGCAACGGGGAAGGCACAATCAGCCCCAGCATTTT	CATLPQRGRHNQPQHF
-	TRBV6-2/TRBV6-3	TRBJ2-5	-	TGTGCCAGCAGTCCATCTCCTAAGAAACAAGAGACCCAGTACTTC	CASSPSPKKQETQYF
-	TRBV7-2	TRBJ1-4	TRBD1	TGTGCCAGCAGCTTCAATACAGGGGGCCGCGAAAAACTGTTTTTT	CASSFNTGGREKLFF
many	TRBV7-9	TRBJ1-3	-	TGTGCCAGCAGCTTAGCAGGGGCTGGAAACACCATATATTTT	CASSLAGAGNTIYF
-	TRBV15	TRBJ1-4	TRBD1	TGTGCCACCAGCAGAGATCTGACAGGGATGGATGAAAAACTGTTTTTT	CATSRDLTGMDEKLFF
-	TRBV7-9	TRBJ1-1	-	TGTGCCAGCAGCGACCGGGACATTAACACTGAAGCTTTCTTT	CASSDRDINTEAFF
-	TRBV20-1	TRBJ2-1	TRBD2	TGCAGTGCCAGTCCGCTAGCGGGTTCCTACAATGAGCAGTTCTTC	CSASPLAGSYNEQFF
-	TRBV7-8	TRBJ2-7	-	TGTGCCAGCAGCCTCGAACTAGGGACCTACGAGCAGTACTTC	CASSLELGTYEQYF
-	TRBV27	TRBJ2-5	-	TGTGCCAGCAGTTGGACAGCACAAGAGACCCAGTACTTC	CASSWTAQETQYF
-	TRBV3-1/TRBV3-2	TRBJ1-2	-	TGTGCCAGCAGCCAAGATCCGGGGTTCAACACCACCTTC	CASSQDPGFNTTF
-	TRBV30	TRBJ2-7	-	TGTGCCTGGAGTCGTGGCGGGTACGAGCAGTACTTC	CAWSRGGYEQYF
-	TRBV27	TRBJ2-7	-	TGTGCCAGCAGTCCTCTGGGGGCTACCTACGAGCAGTACTTC	CASSPLGATYEQYF
-	TRBV30	TRBJ1-2	TRBD1	TGTGCCTGGAGGTTTGGGGGACAGTATGGCTACACCTTC	CAWRFGGQYGYTF
few	TRBV9	TRBJ2-7	TRBD2	TGTGCCAGCAGCGTAGGACTAGCGGGGGGGCACGAGCAGTACTTC	CASSVGLAGGHEQYF
-	TRBV6-4	TRBJ2-2	TRBD2	TGTGCCAGCAGTGACTCACTAGCGGGCTCCGGGGAGCTGTTTTTT	CASSDSLAGSGELFF
-	TRBV7-8	TRBJ2-1	-	TGTGCCAGCAGCTTCACCCCCGGAGCGGCCTACAATGAGCAGTTCTTC	CASSFTPGAAYNEQFF
-	TRBV7-8	TRBJ2-3	TRBD1	TGTGCCGGGGGACCGGACAGGGGTATCACAGATACGCAGTATTTT	CAGGPDRGITDTQYF
-	TRBV28	TRBJ1-1	-	TGTGCCAGCAGTTTAGGACAGAACACTGAAGCTTTCTTT	CASSLGQNTEAFF
few	TRBV7-6	TRBJ2-1	TRBD2	TGTGCCAGCAGCCCTTGGACTAGCGGGAGTAACGATGAGCAGTTCTTC	CASSPWTSGSNDEQFF
-	TRBV5-6	TRBJ2-5	-	TGTGCCAGCAGCTTGGGCTCTACGGAGACCCAGTACTTC	CASSLGSTETQYF
few	TRBV10-3	TRBJ1-2	TRBD1	TGTGCCATCAGCGAGGGGGCCTACAACTATGGCTACACCTTC	CAISEGAYNYGYTF
-	TRBV28	TRBJ2-5	TRBD2	TGTGCCAGCAGTACCGCCGCGGGGGTTCAAGAGACCCAGTACTTC	CASSTAAGVQETQYF
-	TRBV2	TRBJ1-1	-	TGTGCCAGCAGTGTTTATCAGGGGGCTTTCTTT	CASSVYQGAFF
-	TRBV2	TRBJ2-1	TRBD2	TGTGCCAGCAGTGACAGCCCCGGGACTAGCGAAAGGGGTGAGCAGTTCTTC	CASSDSPGTSERGEQFF
-	TRBV11-2	TRBJ2-5	TRBD1	TGTGCCAGCAGCTTAGGACAGGGGAGCGGAGAGACCCAGTACTTC	CASSLGQGSGETQYF
few	TRBV5-1	TRBJ2-1	TRBD2	TGCGCCAGCAGCTTGGGGCGCGGGGGAAGCAATGAGCAGTTCTTC	CASSLGRGGSNEQFF
-	TRBV27	TRBJ2-5	-	TGTGCCAGCAGTATCCAGGATAAAGAGACCCAGTACTTC	CASSIQDKETQYF
-	TRBV7-9	TRBJ1-1	TRBD1	TGTGCCAGCAGCTCCGCCATCAGGGGGAACCACATGAACACTGAAGCTTTCTTT	CASSSAIRGNHMNTEAFF